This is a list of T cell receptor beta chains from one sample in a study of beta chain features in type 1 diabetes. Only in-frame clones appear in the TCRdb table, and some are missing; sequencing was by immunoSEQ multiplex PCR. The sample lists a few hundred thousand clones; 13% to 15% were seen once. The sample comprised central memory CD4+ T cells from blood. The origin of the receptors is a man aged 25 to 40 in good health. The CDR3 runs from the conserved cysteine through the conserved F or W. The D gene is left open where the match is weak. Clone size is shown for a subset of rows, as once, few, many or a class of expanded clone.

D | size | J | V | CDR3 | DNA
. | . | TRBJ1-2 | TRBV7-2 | CASSPQGGNYGYTF | TGTGCCAGCAGCCCCCAAGGCGGGAACTATGGCTACACCTTC
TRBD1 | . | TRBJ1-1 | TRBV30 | CAWNHQGARTAQTFF | TGTGCCTGGAACCACCAGGGGGCCCGAACCGCTCAAACTTTCTTT
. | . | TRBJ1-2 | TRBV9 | CASSVGETDYGYTF | TGTGCCAGCAGCGTAGGTGAGACGGACTATGGCTACACCTTC
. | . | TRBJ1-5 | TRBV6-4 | CASRSVNQPQHF | TGTGCCAGCAGATCGGTCAATCAGCCCCAGCATTTT
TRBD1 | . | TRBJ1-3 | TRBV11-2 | CASSLVAGGGNTIYF | TGTGCCAGCAGCTTAGTTGCAGGGGGTGGAAACACCATATATTTT
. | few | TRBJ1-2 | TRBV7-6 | CASSLEGNSNYGYTF | TGTGCCAGCAGCTTAGAGGGAAACAGCAACTATGGCTACACCTTC
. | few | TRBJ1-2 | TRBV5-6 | CASRNLEGYGYTF | TGTGCCAGCAGGAACCTGGAAGGCTATGGCTACACCTTC
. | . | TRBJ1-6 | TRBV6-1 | CASSDPRTVAADSPLHF | TGTGCCAGCAGTGATCCGAGGACAGTAGCCGCGGATTCACCCCTCCACTTT
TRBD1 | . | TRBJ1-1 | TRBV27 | CASRGQGARGDEAFF | TGTGCCAGCAGAGGACAGGGGGCGCGAGGGGATGAAGCTTTCTTT
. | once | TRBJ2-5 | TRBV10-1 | CASSRGPQETQYF | TGCGCCAGCAGTCGGGGGCCCCAGGAGACCCAGTACTTC
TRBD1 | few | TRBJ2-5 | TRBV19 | CASSTRGQGARETQYF | TGTGCCAGTAGTACGCGAGGACAGGGGGCGCGGGAGACCCAGTACTTC
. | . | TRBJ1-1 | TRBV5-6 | CASSLGQRNTEAFF | TGTGCCAGCAGCTTGGGTCAGAGGAACACTGAAGCTTTCTTT
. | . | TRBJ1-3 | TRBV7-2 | CASSLDFRAGNTIYF | TGTGCCAGCAGCTTAGATTTCAGGGCCGGAAACACCATATATTTT
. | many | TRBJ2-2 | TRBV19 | CASSIVWAGTGELFF | TGTGCCAGTAGTATAGTGTGGGCAGGGACCGGGGAGCTGTTTTTT
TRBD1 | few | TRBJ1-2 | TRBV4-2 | CASSSGTGGAGGYTF | TGTGCCAGCAGCTCCGGGACAGGAGGCGCGGGCGGCTACACCTTC
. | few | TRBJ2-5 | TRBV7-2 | CASSLRLGALAPETQYF | TGTGCCAGCAGCTTAAGGCTCGGGGCCCTGGCACCAGAGACCCAGTACTTC
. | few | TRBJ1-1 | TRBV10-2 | CASRGLGSGTEAFF | TGCGCCAGCAGAGGTTTAGGTAGTGGCACTGAAGCTTTCTTT
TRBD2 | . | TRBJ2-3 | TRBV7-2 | CASTYRGLAGRDTQYF | TGTGCCAGCACCTACCGGGGACTAGCGGGACGGGATACGCAGTATTTT